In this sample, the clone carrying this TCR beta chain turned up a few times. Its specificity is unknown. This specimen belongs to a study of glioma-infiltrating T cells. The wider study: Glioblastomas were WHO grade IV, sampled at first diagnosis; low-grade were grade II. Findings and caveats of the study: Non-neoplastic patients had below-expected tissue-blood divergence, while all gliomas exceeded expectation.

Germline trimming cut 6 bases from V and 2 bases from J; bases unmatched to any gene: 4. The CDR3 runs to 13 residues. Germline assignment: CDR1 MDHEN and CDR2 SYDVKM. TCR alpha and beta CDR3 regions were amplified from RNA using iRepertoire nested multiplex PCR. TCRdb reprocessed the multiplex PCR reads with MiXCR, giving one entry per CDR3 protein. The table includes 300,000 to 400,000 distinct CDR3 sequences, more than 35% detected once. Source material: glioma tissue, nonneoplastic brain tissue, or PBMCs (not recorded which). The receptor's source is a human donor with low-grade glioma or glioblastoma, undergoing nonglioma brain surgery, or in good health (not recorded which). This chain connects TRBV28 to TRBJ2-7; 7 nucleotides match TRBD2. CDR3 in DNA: TGTGCCAGCAGCACCAGCGGGACCTACGAGCAGTACTTC. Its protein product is CASSTSGTYEQYF.